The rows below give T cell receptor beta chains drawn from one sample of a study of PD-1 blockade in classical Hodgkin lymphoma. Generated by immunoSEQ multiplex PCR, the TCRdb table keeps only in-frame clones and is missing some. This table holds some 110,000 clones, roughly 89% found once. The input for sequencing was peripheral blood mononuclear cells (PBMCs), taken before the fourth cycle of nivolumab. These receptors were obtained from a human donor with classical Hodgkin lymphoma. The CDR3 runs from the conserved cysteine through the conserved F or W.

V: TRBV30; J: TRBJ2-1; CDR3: CAWRAHGGSYNEQFF
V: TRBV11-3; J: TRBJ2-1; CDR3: CASSLDQRERGEQFF
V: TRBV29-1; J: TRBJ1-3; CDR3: CSVAQFLGNTIYF
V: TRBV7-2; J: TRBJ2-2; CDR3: CASSPPRTRGTGELFF
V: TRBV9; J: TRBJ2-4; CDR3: CASSVGTSGAIQYF
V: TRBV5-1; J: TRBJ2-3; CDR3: CASSLPVLPSSADTQYF
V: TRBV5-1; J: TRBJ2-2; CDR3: CATAPGTASGELFF
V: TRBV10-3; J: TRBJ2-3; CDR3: CAISESLAGVTDTQYF
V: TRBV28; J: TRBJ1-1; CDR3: CASTSNGIGGTEAFF
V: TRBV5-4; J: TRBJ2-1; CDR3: CASSLPGGVSSYNEQFF
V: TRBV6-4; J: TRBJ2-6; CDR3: CASSDSIGSGANVLTF
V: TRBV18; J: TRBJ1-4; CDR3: CASSPVDLRGAQTNEKLFF
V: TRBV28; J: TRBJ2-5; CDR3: CASSPNEGGETQYF
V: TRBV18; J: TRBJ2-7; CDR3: CASSPPTQGEYTPYEQYF
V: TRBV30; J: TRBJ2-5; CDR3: CAWSEDHHQETQYF
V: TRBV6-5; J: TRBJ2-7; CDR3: CASSPLAEQYF
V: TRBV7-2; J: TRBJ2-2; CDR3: CASSITVTGELFF
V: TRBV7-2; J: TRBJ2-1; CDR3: CASSLAGAYNEQFF
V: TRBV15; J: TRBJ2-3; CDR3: CATSREAGDTQYF
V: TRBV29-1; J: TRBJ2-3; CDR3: CSVEGLGSTDTQYF
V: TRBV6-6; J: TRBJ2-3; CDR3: CASSYWADTQYF
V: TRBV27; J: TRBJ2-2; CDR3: CASSLSISGANTGELFF
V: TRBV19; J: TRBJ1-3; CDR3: CASSSGSGNTIYF
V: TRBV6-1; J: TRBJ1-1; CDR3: CASTQPGPTEAFF
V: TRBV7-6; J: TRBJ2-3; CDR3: CASTPRVEDTQYF
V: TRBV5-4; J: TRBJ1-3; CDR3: CASSLNPPGNTIYF
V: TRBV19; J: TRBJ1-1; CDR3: CASSIGTAMNTEAFF
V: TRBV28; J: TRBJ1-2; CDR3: CASSHTYGYTF
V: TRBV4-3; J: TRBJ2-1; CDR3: CASSQDLGQGFYNEQFF
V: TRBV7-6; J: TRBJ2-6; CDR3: CASSLATGSGANVLTF
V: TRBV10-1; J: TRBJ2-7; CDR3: CASSASGLREQYF